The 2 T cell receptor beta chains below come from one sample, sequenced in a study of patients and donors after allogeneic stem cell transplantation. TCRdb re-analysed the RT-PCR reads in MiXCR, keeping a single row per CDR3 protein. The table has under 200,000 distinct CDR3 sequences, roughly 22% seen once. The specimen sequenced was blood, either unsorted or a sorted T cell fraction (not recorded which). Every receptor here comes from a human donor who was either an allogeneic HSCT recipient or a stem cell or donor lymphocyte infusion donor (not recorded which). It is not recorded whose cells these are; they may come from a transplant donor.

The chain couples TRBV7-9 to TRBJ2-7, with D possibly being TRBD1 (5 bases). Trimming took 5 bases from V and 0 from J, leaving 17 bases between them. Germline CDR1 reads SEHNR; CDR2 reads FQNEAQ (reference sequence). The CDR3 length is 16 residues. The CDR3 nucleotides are TGTGCCAGCAGCGAGAATGGACATACTTTCTCCTACGAGCAGTACTTC. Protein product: CASSENGHTFSYEQYF. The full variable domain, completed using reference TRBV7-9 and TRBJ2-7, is DTGVSQNPRHKITKRGQNVTFRCDPISEHNRLYWYRQTLGQGPEFLTYFQNEAQLEKSRLLSDRFSAERPKGSFSTLEIQRTEQGDSAMYLCASSENGHTFSYEQYFGPGTRLTVT.

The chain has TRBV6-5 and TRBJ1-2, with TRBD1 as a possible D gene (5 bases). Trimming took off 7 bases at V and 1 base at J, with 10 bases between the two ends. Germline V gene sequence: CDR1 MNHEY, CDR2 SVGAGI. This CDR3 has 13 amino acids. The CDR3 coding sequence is TGTGCCAGCACCCCGGGGGTTAACTATGGCTACACCTTC. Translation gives CASTPGVNYGYTF.